The TCR beta chain described here comes from a study of CD8+CD57+ T cells in acquired aplastic anemia. Sequenced patients had shown CD8+CD57+ cell expansion by flow cytometry. Study observations and caveats: Between the patient and control groups, CD8+ Simpson's diversity did not differ significantly.

For CDR3 and TCR beta VDJ profiling, genomic DNA was the template used. From the reads, TCRdb called clonotypes with MiXCR, one entry per CDR3 protein. The table shows 160,000 or so distinct CDR3 sequences, with around 48% occurring only once. In regard to this clonotype: As yet, its antigen is unknown.

Sequencing was done on a sample of sorted CD4+, CD8+, or CD8+CD57+ T cells (not recorded which) from PBMCs. The sequence derives from a human donor with aplastic anemia.

CDR3 sequence reads: CASSLEPSSTDTQYF. The CDR3 DNA reads as TGCGCCAGCAGCTTGGAACCGTCTAGCACAGATACGCAGTATTTT. This chain joins TRBV10-1 and TRBJ2-3; D ambiguous. V was trimmed by 6 bases and J by 0 bases, leaving 13 bases between them. Germline V gene lookup returns CDR1 WNHNN and CDR2 SYGVQD (reference sequence). The CDR3 extends over 15 amino acids.